The clone carrying this TCR beta chain was counted between two and nine times. Antigen specificity is unknown. At one boundary the junction diverges from the germline segment, which might be a read error. The sample belongs to a study of T cell repertoires in cytomegalovirus infection. TCRdb re-called the reads with MiXCR, one entry per CDR3 protein. The repertoire holds 650,000 to 900,000 distinct CDR3 sequences, with 25% to 35% as singletons. Findings of the study overall: Cumulative public TCR beta family frequency identified CMV carriers with the relevant HLA.

Germline lookup yields CDR1 SGHDT and CDR2 YYEEEE. This CDR3 has 13 residues. The source material was cultured CD8+ T cells from PBMCs, sampled from culture after CMV antigen stimulation. V gene TRBV5-6 combines with J gene TRBJ2-1; D gene unclear. This receptor was identified in a human donor in good health (CMV status not recorded). Some clones in this sample may be carry-over from other donors' samples. The CDR3 nucleotides are TGTGCCAGCAGCTTGGGCCGGTCCAATCAGCAGTTCTTC. This gives the protein CASSLGRSNQQFF.